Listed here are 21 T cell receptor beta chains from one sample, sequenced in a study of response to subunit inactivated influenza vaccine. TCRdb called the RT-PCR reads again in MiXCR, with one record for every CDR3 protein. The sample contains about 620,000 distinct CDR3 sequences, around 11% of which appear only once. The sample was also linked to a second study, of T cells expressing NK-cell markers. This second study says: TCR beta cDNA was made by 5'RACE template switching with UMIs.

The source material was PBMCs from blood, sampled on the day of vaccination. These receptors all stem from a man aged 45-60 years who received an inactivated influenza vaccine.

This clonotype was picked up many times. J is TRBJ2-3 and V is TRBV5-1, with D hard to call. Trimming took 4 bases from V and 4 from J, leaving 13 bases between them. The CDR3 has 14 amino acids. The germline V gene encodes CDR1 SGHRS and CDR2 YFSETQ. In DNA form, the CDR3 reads TGCGCCAGCAGCCCCGACCCTGGATCAGATACGCAGTATTTT. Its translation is CASSPDPGSDTQYF.

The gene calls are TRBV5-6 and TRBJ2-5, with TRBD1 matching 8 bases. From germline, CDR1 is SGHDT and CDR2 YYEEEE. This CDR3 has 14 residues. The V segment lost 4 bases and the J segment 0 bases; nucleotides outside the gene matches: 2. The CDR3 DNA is TGTGCCAGCAGCAAACAGGGGGACCAAGAGACCCAGTACTTC. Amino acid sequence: CASSKQGDQETQYF.

The CDR3 spells CASSSGPPTTQYF. The CDR3 coding sequence is TGTGCCAGCAGCTCGGGACCTCCGACGACCCAGTACTTC. The V call is TRBV7-2, the J call TRBJ2-5; D is possibly TRBD1 or TRBD2 (5 bases each). The CDR3 sequence is 13 residues long. Trimming took off 4 bases at V and 7 bases at J, with 13 bases between the two ends. Germline V gives CDR1 SGHTA, CDR2 FQGNSA.

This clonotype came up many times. This chain's CDR3 is CASSQDLATSGRTSTDTQYF. The CDR3, as DNA: TGCGCCAGCAGCCAAGATTTAGCGACTAGCGGGAGGACTAGCACAGATACGCAGTATTTT. The chain recombines TRBV4-3 with TRBJ2-3, with 13 positions matching TRBD2. There are 20 residues in the CDR3. Germline V gives CDR1 LGHNA, CDR2 YSLEER. V trimming: 0 bases; J trimming: 0 bases; junction bases outside the gene matches: 9.

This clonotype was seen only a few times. CDR3 coding DNA: TGCGCCAGCAGCCAAGGGATGGGGAGTAGAAGCAATCAGCCCCAGCATTTT. Encoded protein: CASSQGMGSRSNQPQHF. The chain carries TRBV4-1 and TRBJ1-5, with D unresolved. The V gene's germline CDR1 is MGHRA and CDR2 YSYEKL. The V end lost 1 base, the J end lost 1 base, and 14 bases lay between the germline ends. The CDR3 has 17 amino acids.

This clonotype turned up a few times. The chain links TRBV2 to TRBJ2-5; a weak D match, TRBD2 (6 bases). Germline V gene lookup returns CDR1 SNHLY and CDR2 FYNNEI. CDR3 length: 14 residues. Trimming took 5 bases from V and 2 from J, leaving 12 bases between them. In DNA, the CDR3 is TGTGCCAGCAGTTATAGGACTAAACAAGAGACCCAGTACTTC. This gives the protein CASSYRTKQETQYF.

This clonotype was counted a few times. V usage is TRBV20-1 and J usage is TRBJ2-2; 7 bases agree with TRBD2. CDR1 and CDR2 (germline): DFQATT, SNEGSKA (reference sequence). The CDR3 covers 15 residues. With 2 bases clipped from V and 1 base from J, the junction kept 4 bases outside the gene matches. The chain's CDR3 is CSARSGIKNTGELFF. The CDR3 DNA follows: TGCAGTGCTAGAAGCGGGATTAAGAACACCGGGGAGCTGTTTTTT.

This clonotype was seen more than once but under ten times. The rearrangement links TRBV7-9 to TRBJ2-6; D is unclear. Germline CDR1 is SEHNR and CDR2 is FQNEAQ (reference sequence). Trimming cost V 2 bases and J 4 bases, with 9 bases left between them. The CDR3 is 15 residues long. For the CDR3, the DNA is TGTGCCAGCAGCTTAATCCCCCTGGGGGCCAACGTCCTGACTTTC. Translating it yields CASSLIPLGANVLTF.

In nucleotides, the CDR3 is TGTGCCAGCACCAAACAGGGGGCCAACGGGGAGCTGTTTTTT. Translating gives CASTKQGANGELFF. This sequence joins TRBV27 and TRBJ2-2, with TRBD1 identical over 9 bases. This CDR3 is 14 amino acids long. Unmatched junction bases numbered 7, after V lost 7 bases and J lost 7 bases. The germline CDR1 and CDR2 sequences are MNHEY and SMNVEV (reference sequence).

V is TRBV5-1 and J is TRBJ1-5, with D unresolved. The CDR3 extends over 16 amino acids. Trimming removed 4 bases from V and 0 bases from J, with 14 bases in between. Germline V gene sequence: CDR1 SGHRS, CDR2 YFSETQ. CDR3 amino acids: CASSISTGYSNQPQHF. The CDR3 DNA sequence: TGCGCCAGCAGCATATCCACGGGTTATAGCAATCAGCCCCAGCATTTT.

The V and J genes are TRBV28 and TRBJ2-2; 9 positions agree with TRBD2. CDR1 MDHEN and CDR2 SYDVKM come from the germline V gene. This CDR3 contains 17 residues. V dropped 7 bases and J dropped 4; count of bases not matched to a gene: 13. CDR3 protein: CASTTAGGGRGTGELFF. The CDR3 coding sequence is TGTGCCAGCACTACAGCGGGAGGCGGGCGAGGCACCGGGGAGCTGTTTTTT. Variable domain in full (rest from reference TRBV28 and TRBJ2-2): DVKVTQSSRYLVKRTGEKVFLECVQDMDHENMFWYRQDPGLGLRLIYFSYDVKMKEKGDIPEGYSVSREKKERFSLILESASTNQTSMYLCASTTAGGGRGTGELFFGEGSRLTVL.

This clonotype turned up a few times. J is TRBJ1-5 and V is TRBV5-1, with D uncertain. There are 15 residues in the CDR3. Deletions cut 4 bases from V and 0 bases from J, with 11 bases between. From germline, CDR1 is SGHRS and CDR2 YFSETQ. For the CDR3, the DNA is TGCGCCAGCAGCCCGGGCCCGTATAGCAATCAGCCCCAGCATTTT. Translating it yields CASSPGPYSNQPQHF.

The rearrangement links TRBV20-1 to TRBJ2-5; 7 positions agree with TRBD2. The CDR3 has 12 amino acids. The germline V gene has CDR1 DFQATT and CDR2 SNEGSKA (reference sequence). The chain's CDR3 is CSGSGEQETQYF. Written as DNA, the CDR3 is TGCAGCGGCAGCGGGGAGCAAGAGACCCAGTACTTC.

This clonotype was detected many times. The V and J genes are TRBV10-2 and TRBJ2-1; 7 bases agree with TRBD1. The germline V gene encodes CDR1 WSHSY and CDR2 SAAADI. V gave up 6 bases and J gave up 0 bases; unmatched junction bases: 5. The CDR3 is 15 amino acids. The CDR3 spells CASSRQGHSYNEQFF. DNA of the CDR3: TGCGCCAGCAGCAGACAGGGCCACTCCTACAATGAGCAGTTCTTC.

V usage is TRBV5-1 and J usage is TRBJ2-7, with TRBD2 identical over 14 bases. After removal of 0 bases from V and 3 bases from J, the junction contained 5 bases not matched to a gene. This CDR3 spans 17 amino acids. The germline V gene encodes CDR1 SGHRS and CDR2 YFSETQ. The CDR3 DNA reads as TGCGCCAGCAGCTTGGGGGGGACTAGCGGGGGCTTCTACGAGCAGTACTTC. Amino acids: CASSLGGTSGGFYEQYF.

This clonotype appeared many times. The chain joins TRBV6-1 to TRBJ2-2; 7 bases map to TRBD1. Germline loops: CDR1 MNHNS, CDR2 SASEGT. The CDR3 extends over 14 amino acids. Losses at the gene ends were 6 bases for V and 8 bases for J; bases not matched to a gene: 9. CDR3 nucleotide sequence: TGTGCCAGCAGCGTGGGACAGACTCGGGGGGAGCTGTTTTTT. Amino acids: CASSVGQTRGELFF.

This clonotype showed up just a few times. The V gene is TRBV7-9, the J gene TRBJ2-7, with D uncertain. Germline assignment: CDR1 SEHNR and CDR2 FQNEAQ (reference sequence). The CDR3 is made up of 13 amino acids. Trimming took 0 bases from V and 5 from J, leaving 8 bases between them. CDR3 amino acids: CASSLAFVNEQYF. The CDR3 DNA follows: TGTGCCAGCAGCTTAGCTTTTGTTAACGAGCAGTACTTC.

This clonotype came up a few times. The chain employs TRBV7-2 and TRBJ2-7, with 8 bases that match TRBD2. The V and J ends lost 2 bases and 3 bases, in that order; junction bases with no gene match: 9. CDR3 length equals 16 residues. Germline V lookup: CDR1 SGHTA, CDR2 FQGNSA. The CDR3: CASSLRPGGQVYEQYF. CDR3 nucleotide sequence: TGTGCCAGCAGCTTAAGGCCGGGAGGGCAGGTCTACGAGCAGTACTTC.

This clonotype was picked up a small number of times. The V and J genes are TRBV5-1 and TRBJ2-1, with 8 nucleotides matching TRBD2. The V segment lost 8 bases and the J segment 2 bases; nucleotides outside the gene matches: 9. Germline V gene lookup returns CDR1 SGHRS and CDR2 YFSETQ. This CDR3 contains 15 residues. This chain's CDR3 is CASKRESLAYNEQFF. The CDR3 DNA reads TGCGCCAGTAAGCGGGAGTCCCTTGCCTACAATGAGCAGTTCTTC. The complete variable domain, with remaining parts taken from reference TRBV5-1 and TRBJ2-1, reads KAGVTQTPRYLIKTRGQQVTLSCSPISGHRSVSWYQQTPGQGLQFLFEYFSETQRNKGNFPGRFSGRQFSNSRSEMNVSTLELGDSALYLCASKRESLAYNEQFFGPGTRLTVL.

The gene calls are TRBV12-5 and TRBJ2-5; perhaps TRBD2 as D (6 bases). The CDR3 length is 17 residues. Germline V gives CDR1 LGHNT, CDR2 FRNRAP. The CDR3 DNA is TGTGCCTGCTGCCAAGTTGGTAGCGGACGATACCAAGAGACCCAGTACTTC. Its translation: CACCQVGSGRYQETQYF. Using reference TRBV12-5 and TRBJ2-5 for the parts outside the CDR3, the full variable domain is DARVTQTPRHKVTEMGQEVTMRCQPILGHNTVFWYRQTMMQGLELLAYFRNRAPLDDSGMPKDRFSAEMPDATLATLKIQPSEPRDSAVYFCACCQVGSGRYQETQYFGPGTRLLVL.

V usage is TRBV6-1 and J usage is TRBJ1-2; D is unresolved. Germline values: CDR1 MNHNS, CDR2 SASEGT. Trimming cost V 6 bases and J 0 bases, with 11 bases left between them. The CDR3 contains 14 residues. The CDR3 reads CASRQSGANYGYTF. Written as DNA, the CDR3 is TGTGCCAGCAGACAAAGTGGGGCTAACTATGGCTACACCTTC.